This entry describes one T cell receptor (beta chain). The antigen is not known. The CDR3 totals 11 residues. Trimming cost V 5 bases and J 7 bases, with 9 bases left between them. The V gene's germline CDR1 is DFQATT and CDR2 SNEGSKA (reference sequence). Method: immunoSEQ multiplex PCR; TCRdb's copy keeps in-frame clones and lacks some. Of about 48,000 clones in the sample, roughly three quarters were seen once. The data originate from a study of a mutant IDH1 vaccine in newly diagnosed glioma. Study-level information: Visit V12 was scheduled at week 35 and visit V13 at week 47.

Time point specified: week 35, safety follow-up. Doses of 300 ug of mutant IDH1 20-mer peptide were given with topical imiquimod. This TCR derives from a man in his forties with glioma. This chain uses TRBV20-1 with TRBJ2-1, with a possible D match to TRBD2 (6 bases). Sequenced material: PBMCs, taken from a glioma patient whose treatment included an IDH1 peptide vaccine. The chain's CDR3 is CSAAGWNEQFF. For the CDR3, the DNA is TGCAGTGCTGCGGGGTGGAATGAGCAGTTCTTC.